Below are 9 T cell receptor beta chains sequenced from a single sample in a study of blood T cell repertoires in COVID-19. Produced via immunoSEQ multiplex PCR; TCRdb's table is partial and in-frame only. Of fewer than 350,000 clones listed, roughly nine tenths are singletons. Sequenced sample: peripheral blood. These receptors were collected from a woman in her thirties with COVID-19, enrolled during active disease.

The gene calls are TRBV21-1 and TRBJ2-5; the table's D gene call, TRBD2, was not cross checked with the DNA. TRBV21-1 is noted as a pseudogene. CDR3 size: 16 residues. The CDR3: CASSKSSGGREETQYF. The CDR3 nucleotides are TGTGCCAGCAGCAAGTCTAGCGGGGGGCGAGAGGAGACCCAGTACTTC.

V is TRBV12-3 or TRBV12-4 and J is TRBJ1-6; tentative D call: TRBD1 (6 bases). Trimming removed 5 bases from V and 8 bases from J, with 10 bases in between. The CDR3 has 13 amino acids. The CDR3, as DNA: TGTGCCAGCAGTACCAACAGGGATTCACCCCTCCACTTT. Residues: CASSTNRDSPLHF.

This chain uses TRBV19 with TRBJ2-7; a weak D match, TRBD1 (5 bases). This CDR3 comprises 13 residues. Germline CDR1 reads LNHDA; CDR2 reads SQIVND (reference sequence). V was trimmed by 4 bases and J by 1 base, leaving 8 bases between them. CDR3 region: CASSNYRSYEQYF. The DNA of the CDR3 is TGTGCCAGTAGTAACTACAGGTCCTACGAGCAGTACTTC.

The table lists this clone with a count of one. The V and J genes are TRBV7-8 and TRBJ1-1; 12 bases map to TRBD1. The CDR3 covers 16 residues. Germline V gives CDR1 SGHVS, CDR2 FQNEAQ. Trimming took 5 bases from V and 7 from J; bases not matched to a gene: 11. The CDR3 DNA reads as TGTGCCAGCAGCCTCGGGGACAGGGGGCGGTATGATGAAGCTTTCTTT. Its translation is CASSLGDRGRYDEAFF.

The V call is TRBV7-6, the J call TRBJ1-4; 8 nucleotides line up with TRBD1. V lost 4 bases and J lost 8; bases outside the gene matches: 6. The CDR3 is 14 residues long. CDR1 and CDR2 from the germline V gene are SGHVS and FNYEAQ. The CDR3 region has the DNA TGTGCCAGCAGCTCCGGACAGGGAGAAGAAAAACTGTTTTTT. Amino acids: CASSSGQGEEKLFF.

This sequence joins TRBV7-8 and TRBJ2-1, with 7 nucleotides matching TRBD1. Trimming cost V 4 bases and J 7 bases; bases outside gene matches: 4. The germline gives CDR1 SGHVS, CDR2 FQNEAQ. CDR3 length equals 13 residues. The chain's CDR3 is CASSWGQKNEQFF. CDR3 DNA sequence: TGTGCCAGCAGCTGGGGACAGAAGAATGAGCAGTTCTTC.

This clone occurred once. The J gene is TRBJ2-7, the V gene TRBV7-9; weak D call: TRBD1 (5 bases). Trimming stripped 4 bases from V and 1 base from J, with 11 bases between. CDR3 length equals 14 residues. In germline, CDR1 is SEHNR, CDR2 FQNEAQ (reference sequence). This CDR3 is CASSSIAGSYEQYF. The CDR3 DNA reads as TGTGCCAGCAGCTCAATAGCAGGGTCCTACGAGCAGTACTTC.

The chain carries TRBV10-2 and TRBJ2-7; D is perhaps TRBD2 (5 bases). From germline, CDR1 is WSHSY and CDR2 SAAADI. V was pared by 3 bases and J by 4 bases, with 19 bases between. The CDR3 is made up of 16 amino acids. CDR3 coding DNA: TGCGCCAGCAGTGACTTGCGGCAGGCCGGAGGATACGAGCAGTACTTC. It specifies CASSDLRQAGGYEQYF.

In nucleotides, the CDR3 is TGTGCCAGTAGGATGGGACAGGGATGGGGAGAGACCCAGTACTTC. Translated, it gives CASRMGQGWGETQYF. This chain uses TRBV19 with TRBJ2-5, with 9 bases identical to TRBD1. CDR3 length: 15 residues. With V trimmed by 6 bases and J by 4 bases, 9 bases remained unmatched. The V gene's germline CDR1 is LNHDA and CDR2 SQIVND (reference sequence).